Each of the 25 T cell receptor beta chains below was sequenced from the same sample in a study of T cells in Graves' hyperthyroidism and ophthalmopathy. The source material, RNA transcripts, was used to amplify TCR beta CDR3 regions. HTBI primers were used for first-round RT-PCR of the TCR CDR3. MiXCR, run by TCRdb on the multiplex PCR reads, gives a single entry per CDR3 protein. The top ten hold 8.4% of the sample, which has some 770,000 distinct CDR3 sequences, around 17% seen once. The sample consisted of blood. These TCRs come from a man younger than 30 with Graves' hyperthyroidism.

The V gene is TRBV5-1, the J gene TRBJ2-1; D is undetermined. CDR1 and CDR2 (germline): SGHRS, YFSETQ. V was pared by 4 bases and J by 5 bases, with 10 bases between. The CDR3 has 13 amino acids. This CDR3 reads CASSLDQNNEQFF. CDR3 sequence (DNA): TGCGCCAGCAGCCTGGATCAGAACAATGAGCAGTTCTTC.

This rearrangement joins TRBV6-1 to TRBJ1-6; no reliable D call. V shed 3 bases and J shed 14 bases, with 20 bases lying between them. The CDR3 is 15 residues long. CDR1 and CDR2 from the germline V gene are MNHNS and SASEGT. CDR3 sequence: CASSENPNHLVTLHF. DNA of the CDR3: TGTGCCAGCAGTGAGAACCCCAATCATCTAGTGACCCTCCACTTT.

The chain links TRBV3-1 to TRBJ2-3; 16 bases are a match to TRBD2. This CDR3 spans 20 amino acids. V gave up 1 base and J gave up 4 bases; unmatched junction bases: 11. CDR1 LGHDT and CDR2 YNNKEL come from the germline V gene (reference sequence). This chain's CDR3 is CASSQGIPGLAGGPSDTQYF. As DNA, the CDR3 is TGTGCCAGCAGCCAAGGTATCCCGGGACTAGCGGGAGGGCCATCAGATACGCAGTATTTT.

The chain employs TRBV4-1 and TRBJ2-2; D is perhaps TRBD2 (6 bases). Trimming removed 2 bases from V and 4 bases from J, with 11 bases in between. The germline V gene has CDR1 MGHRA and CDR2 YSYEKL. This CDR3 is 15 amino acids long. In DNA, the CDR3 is TGCGCCAGCAGCCAACCTTTGCGGGGCACCGGGGAGCTGTTTTTT. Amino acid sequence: CASSQPLRGTGELFF.

CDR3 nucleotides: TGCGCCAGCAGCCATTTGGGGACCAACCCAGATACGCAGTATTTT. Amino acid sequence: CASSHLGTNPDTQYF. The chain joins TRBV5-1 to TRBJ2-3; D could derive from TRBD1 or TRBD2 (5 bases each). The CDR3 spans 15 residues. The germline V gene encodes CDR1 SGHRS and CDR2 YFSETQ. V was cut by 4 bases and J by 4 bases, with 16 bases left in between.

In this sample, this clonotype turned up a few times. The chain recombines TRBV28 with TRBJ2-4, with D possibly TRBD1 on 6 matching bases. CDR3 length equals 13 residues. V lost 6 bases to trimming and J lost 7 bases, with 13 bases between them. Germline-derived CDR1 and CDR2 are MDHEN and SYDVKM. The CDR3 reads CASRGDRRNIQYF. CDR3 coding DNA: TGTGCCAGCAGGGGAGACAGGAGGAACATTCAGTACTTC. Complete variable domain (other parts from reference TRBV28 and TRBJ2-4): DVKVTQSSRYLVKRTGEKVFLECVQDMDHENMFWYRQDPGLGLRLIYFSYDVKMKEKGDIPEGYSVSREKKERFSLILESASTNQTSMYLCASRGDRRNIQYFGAGTRLSVL.

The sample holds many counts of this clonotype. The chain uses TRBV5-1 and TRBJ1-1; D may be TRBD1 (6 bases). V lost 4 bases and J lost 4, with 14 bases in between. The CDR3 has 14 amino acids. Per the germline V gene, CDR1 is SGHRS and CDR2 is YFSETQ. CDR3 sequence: CASSSTGRFTEAFF. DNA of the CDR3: TGCGCCAGCAGCAGTACAGGGCGGTTCACTGAAGCTTTCTTT.

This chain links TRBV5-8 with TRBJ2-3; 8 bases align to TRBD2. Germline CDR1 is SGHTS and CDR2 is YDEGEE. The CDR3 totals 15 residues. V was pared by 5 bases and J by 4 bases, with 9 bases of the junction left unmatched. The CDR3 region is CASRTSGSRADTQYF. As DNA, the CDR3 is TGTGCCAGCAGGACCAGCGGGAGCAGGGCAGATACGCAGTATTTT.

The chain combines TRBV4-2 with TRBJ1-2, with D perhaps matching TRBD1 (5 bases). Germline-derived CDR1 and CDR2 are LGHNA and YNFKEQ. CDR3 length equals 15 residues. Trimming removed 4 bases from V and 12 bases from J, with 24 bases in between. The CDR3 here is CASSPLTGSFQGHTF. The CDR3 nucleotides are TGTGCCAGCAGCCCTCTAACGGGTAGTTTCCAGGGACACACCTTC.

The CDR3 loop reads CASSQDSTYSYEQYF. The CDR3 DNA is TGTGCCAGCAGCCAAGATTCGACTTACTCCTACGAGCAGTACTTC. The gene calls are TRBV4-2 and TRBJ2-7; D uncertain. The CDR3 is made up of 15 amino acids. Germline assignment: CDR1 LGHNA and CDR2 YNFKEQ. V lost 0 bases to trimming and J lost 0 bases, with 9 bases between them.

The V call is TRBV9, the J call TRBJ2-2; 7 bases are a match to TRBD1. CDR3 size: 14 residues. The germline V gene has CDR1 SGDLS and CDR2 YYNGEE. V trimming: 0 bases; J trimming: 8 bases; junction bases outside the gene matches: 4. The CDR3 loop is CASSVDRGQGELFF. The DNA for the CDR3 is TGTGCCAGCAGCGTAGATAGGGGGCAAGGGGAGCTGTTTTTT. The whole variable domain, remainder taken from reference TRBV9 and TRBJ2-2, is DSGVTQTPKHLITATGQRVTLRCSPRSGDLSVYWYQQSLDQGLQFLIQYYNGEERAKGNILERFSAQQFPDLHSELNLSSLELGDSALYFCASSVDRGQGELFFGEGSRLTVL.

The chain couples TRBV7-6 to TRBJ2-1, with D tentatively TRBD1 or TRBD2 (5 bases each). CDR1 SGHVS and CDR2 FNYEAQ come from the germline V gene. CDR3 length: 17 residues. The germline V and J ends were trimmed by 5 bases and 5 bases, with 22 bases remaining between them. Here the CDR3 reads CASSRGLGTADDNEQFF. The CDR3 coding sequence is TGTGCCAGCAGCCGAGGTTTAGGGACGGCGGACGACAATGAGCAGTTCTTC.

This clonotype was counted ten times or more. The CDR3 bases are TGTGCCAGCAGCCCCGCCGGACTAGCGGGAACATATACGCAGTATTTT. Translation: CASSPAGLAGTYTQYF. The gene calls are TRBV7-8 and TRBJ2-3, with 12 bases matching TRBD2. Germline lookup yields CDR1 SGHVS and CDR2 FQNEAQ. Trimming removed 5 bases from V and 7 bases from J; junction bases left unmatched: 10. The CDR3 length is 16 residues.

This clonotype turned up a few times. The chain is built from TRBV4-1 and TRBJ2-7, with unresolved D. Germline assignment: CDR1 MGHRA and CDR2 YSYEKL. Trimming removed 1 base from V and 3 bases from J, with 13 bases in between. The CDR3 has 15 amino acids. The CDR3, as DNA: TGCGCCAGCAGCCAAGGAGAGGCGACGGACTACGAGCAGTACTTC. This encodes CASSQGEATDYEQYF.

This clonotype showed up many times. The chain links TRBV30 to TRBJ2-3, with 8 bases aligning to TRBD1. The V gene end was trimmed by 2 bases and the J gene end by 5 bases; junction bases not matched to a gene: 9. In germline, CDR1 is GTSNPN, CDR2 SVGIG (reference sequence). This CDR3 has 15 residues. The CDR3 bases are TGTGCCTGGAGTCCCTGGACAGGGTCAATAGATACGCAGTATTTT. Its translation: CAWSPWTGSIDTQYF.

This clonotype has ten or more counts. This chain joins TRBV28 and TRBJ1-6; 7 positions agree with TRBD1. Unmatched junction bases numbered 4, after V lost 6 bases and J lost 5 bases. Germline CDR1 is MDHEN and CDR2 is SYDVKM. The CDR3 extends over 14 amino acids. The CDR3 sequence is CASRWTGDNSPLHF. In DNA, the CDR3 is TGTGCCAGCAGGTGGACAGGTGATAATTCACCCCTCCACTTT.

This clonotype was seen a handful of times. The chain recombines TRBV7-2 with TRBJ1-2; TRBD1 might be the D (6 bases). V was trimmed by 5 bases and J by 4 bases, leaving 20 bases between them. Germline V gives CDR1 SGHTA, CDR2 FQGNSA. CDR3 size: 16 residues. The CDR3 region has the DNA TGTGCCAGCAGCCCGTTAGGGGGGGGCTCTTTCTATGGCTACACCTTC. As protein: CASSPLGGGSFYGYTF.

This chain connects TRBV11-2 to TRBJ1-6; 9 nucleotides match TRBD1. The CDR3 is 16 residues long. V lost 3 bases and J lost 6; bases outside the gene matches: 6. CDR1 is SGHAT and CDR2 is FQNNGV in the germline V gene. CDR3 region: CASSFSGTGLNSPLHF. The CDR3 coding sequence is TGTGCCAGCAGCTTTTCCGGGACAGGGCTTAATTCACCCCTCCACTTT. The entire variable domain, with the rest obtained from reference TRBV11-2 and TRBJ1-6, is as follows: EAGVAQSPRYKIIEKRQSVAFWCNPISGHATLYWYQQILGQGPKLLIQFQNNGVVDDSQLPKDRFSAERLKGVDSTLKIQPAKLEDSAVYLCASSFSGTGLNSPLHFGNGTRLTVT.

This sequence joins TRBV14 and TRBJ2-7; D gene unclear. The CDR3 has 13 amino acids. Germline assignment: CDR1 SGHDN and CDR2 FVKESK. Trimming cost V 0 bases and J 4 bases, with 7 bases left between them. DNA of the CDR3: TGTGCCAGCAGCCAAGATGGCAGGTACGAGCAGTACTTC. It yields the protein CASSQDGRYEQYF.

The CDR3 nucleotides read TGTGCCAGCAGCCAGCGACCGCCGTCTCTCTCCTACAATGAGCAGTTCTTC. It specifies CASSQRPPSLSYNEQFF. The rearrangement joins TRBV7-2 to TRBJ2-1; D is unresolved. V lost 5 bases to trimming and J lost 0 bases, with 17 bases between them. The V gene's germline CDR1 is SGHTA and CDR2 FQGNSA. The CDR3 covers 17 residues.

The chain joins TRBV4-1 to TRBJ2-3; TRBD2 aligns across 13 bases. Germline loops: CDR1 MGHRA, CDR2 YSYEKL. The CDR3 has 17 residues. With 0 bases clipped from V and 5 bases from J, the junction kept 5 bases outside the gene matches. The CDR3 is CASSQDALAGGRDTQYF. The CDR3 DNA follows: TGCGCCAGCAGCCAAGATGCACTAGCGGGAGGGAGAGATACGCAGTATTTT.

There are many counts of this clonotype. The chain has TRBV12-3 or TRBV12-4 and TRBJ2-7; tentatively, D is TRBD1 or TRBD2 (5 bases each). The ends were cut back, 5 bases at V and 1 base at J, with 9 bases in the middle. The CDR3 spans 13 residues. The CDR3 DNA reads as TGTGCCAGCAGTGGGGACGGGTCCTACGAGCAGTACTTC. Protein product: CASSGDGSYEQYF.

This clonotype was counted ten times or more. Here the CDR3 DNA reads TGTGCCAGCAGCGGAAGTGCGGCTGCGCAGTATTTT. Protein sequence: CASSGSAAAQYF. V gene TRBV7-2 combines with J gene TRBJ2-3, with D uncertain. Germline CDR1 and CDR2: SGHTA and FQGNSA. Trimming pared 5 bases from V and 10 bases from J, leaving 13 bases between. This CDR3 has 12 residues.

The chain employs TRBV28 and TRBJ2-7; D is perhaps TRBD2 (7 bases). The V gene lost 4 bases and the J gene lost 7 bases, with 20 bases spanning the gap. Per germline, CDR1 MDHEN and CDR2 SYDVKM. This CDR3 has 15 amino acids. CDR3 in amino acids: CASSSPTGGAWEQYF. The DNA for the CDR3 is TGTGCCAGCAGTTCCCCCACGGGGGGCGCCTGGGAGCAGTACTTC. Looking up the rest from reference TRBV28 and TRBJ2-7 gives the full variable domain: DVKVTQSSRYLVKRTGEKVFLECVQDMDHENMFWYRQDPGLGLRLIYFSYDVKMKEKGDIPEGYSVSREKKERFSLILESASTNQTSMYLCASSSPTGGAWEQYFGPGTRLTVT.

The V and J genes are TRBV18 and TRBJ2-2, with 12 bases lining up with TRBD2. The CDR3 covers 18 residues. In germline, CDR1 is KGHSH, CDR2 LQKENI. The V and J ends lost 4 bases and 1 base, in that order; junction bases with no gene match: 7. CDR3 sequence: CASSLGLAGYLNTGELFF. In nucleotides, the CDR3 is TGTGCCAGCTCACTAGGACTAGCGGGATACCTGAACACCGGGGAGCTGTTTTTT.